A selection of T cell receptor beta chains follows, all from one sample in a study of cytomegalovirus exposure and HLA in healthy donors. Sequencing was performed with immunoSEQ multiplex PCR; in TCRdb, only in-frame clones are kept and a portion is missing. The sample contains some 150,000 clones, around 62% of which appear only once. The sample comprised PBMCs. The receptor source for this set is a man in his forties or fifties in good health and CMV-seronegative. The CDR3 runs from the conserved cysteine through the conserved F or W. A D gene is named only where the DNA matches it firmly. A clone size is listed for some rows: how often the clone was seen (once, few, many), or a class if it is expanded.

d_call: TRBD1; j_call: TRBJ1-5; clone_size: NA; v_call: TRBV30; cdr3_nt: TGTGCCTGGAGGGCTCCGGGACAGGGCCGCCAGCCCCAGCATTTT; cdr3_aa: CAWRAPGQGRQPQHF
d_call: NA; j_call: TRBJ1-1; clone_size: few; v_call: TRBV7-2; cdr3_nt: TGTGCCAGCAGCGGGCAGCCTAACACTGAAGCTTTCTTT; cdr3_aa: CASSGQPNTEAFF
d_call: TRBD2; j_call: TRBJ2-7; clone_size: NA; v_call: TRBV7-9; cdr3_nt: TGTGCCAGCAGCCGGACTAGCGGGAAAGGAGACTACGAGCAGTACTTC; cdr3_aa: CASSRTSGKGDYEQYF
d_call: TRBD2; j_call: TRBJ2-3; clone_size: NA; v_call: TRBV2; cdr3_nt: TGTGCCAGCAGTGACGGCGGGGGATCCACAGATACGCAGTATTTT; cdr3_aa: CASSDGGGSTDTQYF
d_call: TRBD2; j_call: TRBJ2-1; clone_size: once; v_call: TRBV5-1; cdr3_nt: TGCGCCAGCAGCTCTGGACTAGCGGGACCCAGCTCCTACAATGAGCAGTTCTTC; cdr3_aa: CASSSGLAGPSSYNEQFF
d_call: NA; j_call: TRBJ2-3; clone_size: few; v_call: TRBV5-6; cdr3_nt: TGTGCCAGCAGCTTGGTGGGCGCCACAGATACGCAGTATTTT; cdr3_aa: CASSLVGATDTQYF
d_call: TRBD2; j_call: TRBJ2-1; clone_size: NA; v_call: TRBV5-1; cdr3_nt: TGCGCCAGCAGCTTGGCTTTAACTTCGGGACTAGCTATTTATGAGCAGTTCTTC; cdr3_aa: CASSLALTSGLAIYEQFF
d_call: TRBD1; j_call: TRBJ2-3; clone_size: few; v_call: TRBV29-1; cdr3_nt: TGCAGCGTTATGACAGGGAATGCGGCAGATACGCAGTATTTT; cdr3_aa: CSVMTGNAADTQYF
d_call: TRBD2; j_call: TRBJ2-3; clone_size: NA; v_call: TRBV7-9; cdr3_nt: TGTGCCAGCAGTGGAAGAGCGGGGGGGCATAGCACAGATACGCAGTATTTT; cdr3_aa: CASSGRAGGHSTDTQYF
d_call: TRBD1; j_call: TRBJ1-4; clone_size: NA; v_call: TRBV10-3; cdr3_nt: TGTGCCATCAGGGAAACAGGGGCAGGTGATGAAAAACTGTTTTTT; cdr3_aa: CAIRETGAGDEKLFF
d_call: NA; j_call: TRBJ1-5; clone_size: NA; v_call: TRBV4-1; cdr3_nt: TGCGCCAGCAGAGACAGTTCGAGCAATCAGCCCCAGCATTTT; cdr3_aa: CASRDSSSNQPQHF
d_call: NA; j_call: TRBJ2-1; clone_size: once; v_call: TRBV25-1; cdr3_nt: TGTGCCAGCAGTGAATTAACCGGGGAGCAGTTCTTC; cdr3_aa: CASSELTGEQFF
d_call: TRBD1; j_call: TRBJ2-1; clone_size: few; v_call: TRBV11-2; cdr3_nt: TGTGCCAGCAGCTTAGGACCCGGGACAGCCTACAATGAGCAGTTCTTC; cdr3_aa: CASSLGPGTAYNEQFF
d_call: TRBD1; j_call: TRBJ1-6; clone_size: NA; v_call: TRBV4-1; cdr3_nt: TGCGCCAGCAGCCAGCACGGGACAGGGGGACCACCCCTCCACTTT; cdr3_aa: CASSQHGTGGPPLHF
d_call: NA; j_call: TRBJ2-2; clone_size: NA; v_call: TRBV27; cdr3_nt: TGTGCCAGCAGAAGGGGGGGGGCCGCGAACACCGGGGAGCTGTTTTTT; cdr3_aa: CASRRGGAANTGELFF
d_call: TRBD2; j_call: TRBJ2-7; clone_size: NA; v_call: TRBV19; cdr3_nt: TGTGCCAGTAGTCCTCGGGAGGGCTCCTACGAGCAGTACTTC; cdr3_aa: CASSPREGSYEQYF
d_call: TRBD1; j_call: TRBJ1-2; clone_size: once; v_call: TRBV10-3; cdr3_nt: TGTGCCATCAGTGGGGGACAGGGCCGGACCTTC; cdr3_aa: CAISGGQGRTF
d_call: NA; j_call: TRBJ2-3; clone_size: NA; v_call: TRBV6-1; cdr3_nt: TGTGCCAGCAGTGGGGGGGGGCGGATCACAGATACGCAGTATTTT; cdr3_aa: CASSGGGRITDTQYF
d_call: TRBD1; j_call: TRBJ2-7; clone_size: NA; v_call: TRBV5-1; cdr3_nt: TGCGCCAGCAGGCAAACAGGGGAGATACGCGAGCAGTACTTC; cdr3_aa: CASRQTGEIREQYF
d_call: NA; j_call: TRBJ2-3; clone_size: NA; v_call: TRBV29-1; cdr3_nt: TGCAGCGTTGGTTTAGATAGCACAGATACGCAGTATTTT; cdr3_aa: CSVGLDSTDTQYF
d_call: NA; j_call: TRBJ2-5; clone_size: few; v_call: TRBV19; cdr3_nt: TGTGCCAGTAGGAGAGGGTCCCAAGAGACCCAGTACTTC; cdr3_aa: CASRRGSQETQYF
d_call: NA; j_call: TRBJ2-2; clone_size: NA; v_call: TRBV2; cdr3_nt: TGTGCCAGCAGTGGTGGAGGGGAAGGAACCGGGGAGCTGTTTTTT; cdr3_aa: CASSGGGEGTGELFF
d_call: NA; j_call: TRBJ2-1; clone_size: NA; v_call: TRBV18; cdr3_nt: TGTGCCAGCTCCCCCCGGGGTAGTCCCTACAATGAGCAGTTCTTC; cdr3_aa: CASSPRGSPYNEQFF
d_call: NA; j_call: TRBJ1-4; clone_size: NA; v_call: TRBV7-6; cdr3_nt: TGTGCCAGCAGCTTCCCCGGCGAACCGGGTGAAAAACTGTTTTTT; cdr3_aa: CASSFPGEPGEKLFF
d_call: TRBD2; j_call: TRBJ2-1; clone_size: few; v_call: TRBV30; cdr3_nt: TGTGCCTGGAGCGGGAGGACCAATGAGCAGTTCTTC; cdr3_aa: CAWSGRTNEQFF
d_call: TRBD2; j_call: TRBJ2-5; clone_size: NA; v_call: TRBV5-1; cdr3_nt: TGCGCCAGCAGCTTGGGTGCGGGAGCGGGGGAGACCCAGTACTTC; cdr3_aa: CASSLGAGAGETQYF
d_call: NA; j_call: TRBJ2-1; clone_size: NA; v_call: TRBV20-1; cdr3_nt: TGCAGTGCCGGGTCTAACAATGAGCAGTTCTTC; cdr3_aa: CSAGSNNEQFF
d_call: NA; j_call: TRBJ2-7; clone_size: NA; v_call: TRBV6-5; cdr3_nt: TGTGCCAGCAGGACAGGACAGACCTACGAGCAGTACTTC; cdr3_aa: CASRTGQTYEQYF
d_call: NA; j_call: TRBJ2-1; clone_size: once; v_call: TRBV19; cdr3_nt: TGTGCCAGTAGTATAGGGGAGAGCTCCTACAATGAGCAGTTCTTC; cdr3_aa: CASSIGESSYNEQFF
d_call: TRBD2; j_call: TRBJ2-1; clone_size: NA; v_call: TRBV29-1; cdr3_nt: TGCAGCGTTGCGCCCCAGCGGGGTACCATGGAGCAGTTCTTC; cdr3_aa: CSVAPQRGTMEQFF
d_call: TRBD1; j_call: TRBJ2-7; clone_size: NA; v_call: TRBV19; cdr3_nt: TGTGCCAGTAGTATACAGGGGGCTGGCTACGAGCAGTACTTC; cdr3_aa: CASSIQGAGYEQYF
d_call: NA; j_call: TRBJ2-2; clone_size: NA; v_call: TRBV11-3; cdr3_nt: TGTGCCAGCAGCTTAGGAGACCGGGTCGGGGAGCTGTTTTTT; cdr3_aa: CASSLGDRVGELFF
d_call: NA; j_call: TRBJ2-5; clone_size: NA; v_call: TRBV5-1; cdr3_nt: TGCGCCAGCACTCTGCAGGGGGGTCAAGAGACCCAGTACTTC; cdr3_aa: CASTLQGGQETQYF
d_call: NA; j_call: TRBJ2-5; clone_size: NA; v_call: TRBV6-5; cdr3_nt: TGTGCCAGCAGTTCGAGCGGCCTGGTGGGGCAGTACTTC; cdr3_aa: CASSSSGLVGQYF
d_call: NA; j_call: TRBJ2-7; clone_size: NA; v_call: TRBV6-5; cdr3_nt: TGTGCCAGCAAGCGAACGGGGGATGGTGAGCAGTACTTC; cdr3_aa: CASKRTGDGEQYF
d_call: NA; j_call: TRBJ2-1; clone_size: NA; v_call: TRBV6-1; cdr3_nt: TGTGCCGAAGGGATAGGGGTTGGCAATGAGCAGTTCTTC; cdr3_aa: CAEGIGVGNEQFF
d_call: NA; j_call: TRBJ1-1; clone_size: NA; v_call: TRBV7-2; cdr3_nt: TGTGCCAGCAGCCCACCGCGGGGAGTGAGAGGGAGGAACACTGAAGCTTTCTTT; cdr3_aa: CASSPPRGVRGRNTEAFF
d_call: NA; j_call: TRBJ1-2; clone_size: few; v_call: TRBV9; cdr3_nt: TGTGCCAGCAGCGTACAGGGCTTCGGCTACACCTTC; cdr3_aa: CASSVQGFGYTF
d_call: NA; j_call: TRBJ2-7; clone_size: NA; v_call: TRBV6-6; cdr3_nt: TGTGCCAGCAGCCCTCCCGGGATTGCAACGTACGAGCAGTACTTC; cdr3_aa: CASSPPGIATYEQYF
d_call: TRBD1; j_call: TRBJ1-2; clone_size: NA; v_call: TRBV19; cdr3_nt: TGTGCCAGTAGTATTGGGACAGGGGGCGATGGCTACACCTTC; cdr3_aa: CASSIGTGGDGYTF
d_call: TRBD2; j_call: TRBJ2-3; clone_size: few; v_call: TRBV29-1; cdr3_nt: TGCAGCGCCCGGGGACTAGCGGGCACAGATACGCAGTATTTT; cdr3_aa: CSARGLAGTDTQYF
d_call: TRBD2; j_call: TRBJ2-5; clone_size: NA; v_call: TRBV5-6; cdr3_nt: TGTGCCAGCAGCTTGGCCTGGCTAGCGGGGCCCGAGGCCCAGTACTTC; cdr3_aa: CASSLAWLAGPEAQYF
d_call: TRBD2; j_call: TRBJ2-1; clone_size: once; v_call: TRBV5-1; cdr3_nt: TGCGCCAGCAGCCGGGGGGTAGCGGGGGGTTACAATGAGCAGTTCTTC; cdr3_aa: CASSRGVAGGYNEQFF
d_call: NA; j_call: TRBJ1-6; clone_size: NA; v_call: TRBV5-6; cdr3_nt: TGTGCCAGCAGGGGAGGGGACATTCGTAGATCACCCCTCCACTTT; cdr3_aa: CASRGGDIRRSPLHF
d_call: TRBD2; j_call: TRBJ2-1; clone_size: NA; v_call: TRBV19; cdr3_nt: TGTGCCAGTAGTATAGCTGGGACTAGCGGACTCCAGTTCTTC; cdr3_aa: CASSIAGTSGLQFF
d_call: NA; j_call: TRBJ1-2; clone_size: NA; v_call: TRBV15; cdr3_nt: TGTGCCACCAGCAGAGATTTTCAAGCAGGGAAAATCGACGGCTACACCTTC; cdr3_aa: CATSRDFQAGKIDGYTF
d_call: TRBD2; j_call: TRBJ2-1; clone_size: NA; v_call: TRBV5-4; cdr3_nt: TGTGCCAGCAGCCCCGCATCGGGGGGATCCTACAATGAGCAGTTCTTC; cdr3_aa: CASSPASGGSYNEQFF
d_call: TRBD2; j_call: TRBJ2-1; clone_size: NA; v_call: TRBV7-9; cdr3_nt: TGTGCCAGCAGCCGGGGGAGGGGTTTTAAAGAGGGAATGGGTGTTGAGCAGTTCTTC; cdr3_aa: CASSRGRGFKEGMGVEQFF
d_call: NA; j_call: TRBJ1-2; clone_size: NA; v_call: TRBV5-8; cdr3_nt: TGTGCCAGCAGCTCTGGACAAAGTATTCACTATGGCTACACCTTC; cdr3_aa: CASSSGQSIHYGYTF
d_call: NA; j_call: TRBJ2-2; clone_size: NA; v_call: TRBV10-3; cdr3_nt: TGTGCCATCAGTGAACACATCGAACGAAAAAGTAAACCGGGACTGGGCGCGAACACCGGGGAGCTGTTTTTT; cdr3_aa: CAISEHIERKSKPGLGANTGELFF
d_call: TRBD1; j_call: TRBJ1-4; clone_size: NA; v_call: TRBV30; cdr3_nt: TGTGCCTGGAGTGACCCGGGACAGTTTAATGAAAAACTGTTTTTT; cdr3_aa: CAWSDPGQFNEKLFF
d_call: TRBD2; j_call: TRBJ2-3; clone_size: NA; v_call: TRBV19; cdr3_nt: TGTGCCAGTAGTATTGGGTCTAGCGGTACTATCACAGATACGCAGTATTTT; cdr3_aa: CASSIGSSGTITDTQYF
d_call: TRBD1; j_call: TRBJ2-5; clone_size: NA; v_call: TRBV7-9; cdr3_nt: TGTGCCAGCAGCCTAAATCTGGACAGGGGCCAAGAGACCCAGTACTTC; cdr3_aa: CASSLNLDRGQETQYF
d_call: TRBD1; j_call: TRBJ2-2; clone_size: NA; v_call: TRBV7-3; cdr3_nt: TGTGCCAGCAGCCAAGGACAGGGAGACGGGAAGCTGTTTTTT; cdr3_aa: CASSQGQGDGKLFF
d_call: TRBD1; j_call: TRBJ1-1; clone_size: few; v_call: TRBV4-1; cdr3_nt: TGCGCCAGCAGCCACACAGGGGGCGGCACTGAAGCTTTCTTT; cdr3_aa: CASSHTGGGTEAFF
d_call: NA; j_call: TRBJ2-1; clone_size: NA; v_call: TRBV19; cdr3_nt: TGTGCCAGTAGCTCCCAGAAAGACAATGAGCAGTTCTTC; cdr3_aa: CASSSQKDNEQFF
d_call: TRBD1; j_call: TRBJ1-1; clone_size: NA; v_call: TRBV5-1; cdr3_nt: TGCGCCAGCAGCTTGGACCAGGGGGGCCGGAACACTGAAGCTTTCTTT; cdr3_aa: CASSLDQGGRNTEAFF
d_call: NA; j_call: TRBJ2-1; clone_size: few; v_call: TRBV27; cdr3_nt: TGTGCCAGCAGACTTACCCCGGACAGCTCCTACAATGAGCAGTTCTTC; cdr3_aa: CASRLTPDSSYNEQFF
d_call: NA; j_call: TRBJ1-1; clone_size: once; v_call: TRBV5-1; cdr3_nt: TGCGCCAGCAGCCACGGGGGGACTAACACTGAAGCTTTCTTT; cdr3_aa: CASSHGGTNTEAFF